The clone carrying this T cell receptor beta chain was counted between two and nine times. This record belongs to a study of read filtering for tumor transcriptome and immune sequencing. The library was built from roughly 400 ng RNA with molecular barcoded adaptors for alpha/delta and beta/gamma chains. MiXCR, run by TCRdb on the reads, gives a single entry per CDR3 protein. The data show about 48,000 distinct CDR3 sequences, with roughly 19% seen just once and 15% held by the top ten. V gave up 4 bases and J gave up 7 bases, with 9 bases separating them. CDR1 is LNHDA and CDR2 is SQIVND in the germline V gene (reference sequence). The length of the CDR3 is 12 residues.

The receptor's source is a donor older than 35 with multiple myeloma. The chain recombines TRBV19 with TRBJ2-3; no clear D gene. Sequencing was done on a sample of a population of CD138-negative cells sorted from bone marrow. The CDR3 here is CASSTPGNTQYF. The DNA for the CDR3 is TGTGCCAGTAGTACCCCTGGTAATACGCAGTATTTT.